This T cell receptor (beta chain) is drawn from a study of shared clonotypes between healthy human individuals. Regarding the study as a whole: Naive subsets usually exceeded memory subsets in estimated richness. Non-shared clonotypes showed lower generation probabilities than clonotypes common to all four donors.

About this clone itself: No antigen is known for it.

Here immunoSEQ multiplex PCR was the method, and the copy in TCRdb shows in-frame clones only, minus some. This sample has about 2.3 million clones, with over 90% found just once. The CDR3 covers 14 residues. Trimming took off 5 bases at V and 4 bases at J, with 14 bases between the two ends. Germline CDR1 reads MNHNY; CDR2 reads SVGAGI (reference sequence). This clonotype was obtained from a man aged 18 to 35 in good health. Some clones in this sample may be carry-over from other donors' samples. The gene calls are TRBV6-6 and TRBJ1-2, with D maybe TRBD1 (5 bases). The sample consisted of naive CD4+ T cells from PBMCs. Subset specified: CD45RA+ positively selected. CDR3 nucleotides: TGTGCCAGCAGTAGAACAGAAGGGGCCTATGGCTACACCTTC. It is translated as CASSRTEGAYGYTF.